These 17 T cell receptor beta chains originate from one sample sequenced in a study of response to subunit inactivated influenza vaccine. One entry per CDR3 protein, called by TCRdb with MiXCR from the RT-PCR reads. The table shows under 950,000 distinct CDR3 sequences, with approximately 22% occurring only once. Sequenced here: PBMCs from blood, sampled less than 6 days after vaccination. The receptor source for this set is a man aged 50 or older who received an inactivated influenza vaccine.

This clonotype was counted a few times. This chain joins TRBV7-2 and TRBJ2-1; D may be TRBD1 (5 bases). The CDR3 totals 15 residues. Germline assignment: CDR1 SGHTA and CDR2 FQGNSA. Trimming cost V 5 bases and J 3 bases, with 14 bases left between them. The CDR3 loop is CASSRDRPLYNEQFF. DNA for the CDR3: TGTGCCAGCAGCCGAGACAGACCTCTCTACAATGAGCAGTTCTTC.

This clonotype was picked up a small number of times. CDR3 region: CASSLATGETQYF. The CDR3, as DNA: TGTGCCAGCAGCTTAGCGACAGGGGAGACCCAGTACTTC. This chain links TRBV7-2 with TRBJ2-5; TRBD1 matches 7 bases. Germline lookup yields CDR1 SGHTA and CDR2 FQGNSA. This CDR3 is 13 amino acids long. V dropped 0 bases and J dropped 5; count of bases not matched to a gene: 0.

This clonotype was detected a few times. J is TRBJ1-5 and V is TRBV20-1; TRBD1 might be the D (5 bases). The CDR3 spans 14 residues. Germline lookup yields CDR1 DFQATT and CDR2 SNEGSKA (reference sequence). V was trimmed by 0 bases and J by 3 bases, leaving 9 bases between them. The CDR3 nucleotides are TGCAGTGCTAGAGATACAGGCTCCAATCAGCCCCAGCATTTT. Translation gives CSARDTGSNQPQHF.

This clonotype was seen a handful of times. The chain joins TRBV12-3 or TRBV12-4 to TRBJ2-2, with 11 bases fitting TRBD2. Germline trimming cut 3 bases from V and 7 bases from J; bases unmatched to any gene: 1. The CDR3 covers 14 residues. The CDR3 here is CASSFSGGGGELFF. CDR3 nucleotides: TGTGCCAGCAGTTTTAGCGGGGGGGGCGGGGAGCTGTTTTTT.

The chain couples TRBV20-1 to TRBJ2-7, with 7 nucleotides matching TRBD2. J gave up 1 base and V 3 bases, and 9 bases lay outside the gene matches. CDR3 size: 15 residues. Per germline, CDR1 DFQATT and CDR2 SNEGSKA (reference sequence). CDR3 sequence reads: CSARGSGTGSYEQYF. In DNA, the CDR3 is TGCAGTGCTAGGGGCAGCGGGACCGGGTCCTACGAGCAGTACTTC.

In this sample, this clonotype turned up many times. The rearrangement joins TRBV9 to TRBJ2-3; the match to TRBD1 covers 7 bases. The germline V gene encodes CDR1 SGDLS and CDR2 YYNGEE. The ends lost 4 bases at V and 4 bases at J; junction bases unmatched: 6. The CDR3 runs 14 residues. The CDR3 loop reads CASSPRQGADTQYF. The CDR3, as DNA: TGTGCCAGCAGCCCCAGGCAGGGGGCAGATACGCAGTATTTT.

The sample holds a few counts of this clonotype. V and J are TRBV11-2 and TRBJ2-2; TRBD2 matches 10 bases. V was clipped by 5 bases and J by 4 bases; unmatched bases: 13. The CDR3 has 18 residues. Germline V gives CDR1 SGHAT, CDR2 FQNNGV. The CDR3 DNA reads TGTGCCAGCAGCCTCAGGCCAGCGGGAGGGCCGAGCACCGGGGAGCTGTTTTTT. Residues: CASSLRPAGGPSTGELFF.

This chain uses TRBV3-1 with TRBJ2-2; D assignment may be TRBD1 or TRBD2 (6 bases each). Trimming pared 7 bases from V and 3 bases from J, leaving 18 bases between. Germline V CDR1 and CDR2: LGHDT, YNNKEL (reference sequence). The length of the CDR3 is 16 residues. CDR3 in DNA: TGTGCCAGCACCCCGAGGGGGAGGAGCCACACCGGGGAGCTGTTTTTT. This gives the protein CASTPRGRSHTGELFF.

The V and J genes are TRBV28 and TRBJ2-3; D could derive from TRBD1 or TRBD2 (6 bases each). V was clipped by 8 bases and J by 5 bases, with 20 bases between them. Germline CDR1 MDHEN, CDR2 SYDVKM. CDR3 length: 15 residues. CDR3 region: CASLSFGGRGDTQYF. The CDR3 region has the DNA TGTGCCAGCCTATCGTTTGGGGGGCGGGGAGATACGCAGTATTTT.

This clonotype was seen a handful of times. The chain is built from TRBV24-1 and TRBJ2-2; D possibly corresponds to TRBD2 (6 bases). This CDR3 has 14 residues. The germline V gene has CDR1 KGHDR and CDR2 SFDVKD. The ends were cut back, 12 bases at V and 1 base at J, with 14 bases in the middle. DNA for the CDR3: TGTGCCGCGGGACCGCGACAGAACACCGGGGAGCTGTTTTTT. Amino acid sequence: CAAGPRQNTGELFF.

The gene calls are TRBV24-1 and TRBJ1-2; weak D call: TRBD1 (5 bases). The germline CDR1 and CDR2 sequences are KGHDR and SFDVKD. V shed 4 bases and J shed 7 bases, with 12 bases lying between them. The CDR3 spans 13 residues. The DNA of the CDR3 is TGTGCCACCAGTGACGCTACCCAGGGTGGCTACACCTTC. Residues: CATSDATQGGYTF.

The chain carries TRBV7-8 and TRBJ2-1; 7 bases agree with TRBD2. The CDR3 runs 16 residues. Unmatched junction bases numbered 14, after V lost 7 bases and J lost 5 bases. CDR1 and CDR2 from the germline V gene are SGHVS and FQNEAQ. This CDR3 reads CASNLGLVGGHNEQFF. The CDR3 DNA follows: TGTGCCAGCAATCTAGGACTAGTCGGTGGTCACAATGAGCAGTTCTTC. Combining the CDR3 with reference TRBV7-8 and TRBJ2-1 gives the whole variable domain GAGVSQSPRYKVAKRGQDVALRCDPISGHVSLFWYQQALGQGPEFLTYFQNEAQLDKSGLPSDRFFAERPEGSVSTLKIQRTQQEDSAVYLCASNLGLVGGHNEQFFGPGTRLTVL.

V usage is TRBV23-1 and J usage is TRBJ2-7; D might be TRBD1 (5 bases). TRBV23-1 is treated as an ORF (open reading frame) with a function not yet certain. V gave up 4 bases and J gave up 3 bases, with 19 bases separating them. CDR3 length equals 16 residues. CDR3 in amino acids: CASSRGHGRQSYEQYF. In DNA form, the CDR3 reads TGCGCCAGCAGTCGAGGACACGGACGACAAAGCTACGAGCAGTACTTC.

This clonotype was recorded at least ten times. V gene TRBV29-1 combines with J gene TRBJ2-2, with TRBD2 matching 7 bases. Trimming at V came to 7 bases and at J to 4 bases, leaving 3 bases not matched to a gene. This CDR3 contains 12 residues. CDR1 SQVTM and CDR2 ANQGSEA come from the germline V gene. The CDR3: CSGGGATGELFF. Written as DNA, the CDR3 is TGCAGCGGGGGGGGAGCCACCGGGGAGCTGTTTTTT.

The chain has TRBV29-1 and TRBJ2-2, with 7 bases that match TRBD1. CDR1 is SQVTM and CDR2 is ANQGSEA in the germline V gene. This CDR3 comprises 13 residues. V trimming: 6 bases; J trimming: 6 bases; junction bases outside the gene matches: 7. For the CDR3, the DNA is TGCAGCGTACAGGGGAGCGTCGCCGGGGAGCTGTTTTTT. Protein: CSVQGSVAGELFF.

The CDR3 is CSAGQGDPYEQYF. CDR3 sequence (DNA): TGCAGTGCGGGACAGGGGGACCCGTACGAGCAGTACTTC. V gene TRBV20-1 combines with J gene TRBJ2-7; the match to TRBD1 covers 11 bases. CDR3 length: 13 amino acids. J was trimmed by 4 bases and V by 6 bases; bases with no gene match: 5. Germline CDR1 is DFQATT and CDR2 is SNEGSKA (reference sequence).

V usage is TRBV6-5 and J usage is TRBJ2-5, with TRBD2 matching 7 bases. This CDR3 region has 14 residues. V trimming: 4 bases; J trimming: 5 bases; junction bases outside the gene matches: 7. Germline-derived CDR1 and CDR2 are MNHEY and SVGAGI. The CDR3 DNA reads as TGTGCCAGCAGTTTAGGGAGGGCCTCGGAGACCCAGTACTTC. Translating gives CASSLGRASETQYF.